The 21 T cell receptor beta chains below come from one sample, sequenced in a study of blood T cells in healthy people across ages. Next came a second PCR, run for about 7 to 11 cycles, which used a sample-barcoded 5' primer along with a J-beta primer mix. TCRdb itself ran the 5' RACE reads through MiXCR, one entry per CDR3 protein. The repertoire holds around 1.7 million distinct CDR3 sequences, with 28% as singletons. The sample comprised blood. These receptors came from a woman under 40 in good health.

This sequence joins TRBV20-1 and TRBJ2-7, with D unclear. Trimming cost V 1 base and J 2 bases, with 12 bases left between them. The CDR3 runs 14 residues. Per germline, CDR1 DFQATT and CDR2 SNEGSKA (reference sequence). The CDR3 DNA follows: TGCAGTGCTAGAGGATGGGGATGGACCTACGAGCAGTACTTC. This sequence encodes CSARGWGWTYEQYF.

This chain links TRBV7-2 with TRBJ2-7; perhaps TRBD2 as D (5 bases). The CDR3 has 13 residues. Per the germline V gene, CDR1 is SGHTA and CDR2 is FQGNSA. The V end was cut by 3 bases, the J end by 6 bases, with 12 bases between. CDR3: CASSFPGAGEQYF. The CDR3 DNA reads as TGTGCCAGCAGCTTTCCGGGCGCGGGCGAGCAGTACTTC.

A few counts support this clonotype. The J gene is TRBJ2-2, the V gene TRBV7-9; the match to TRBD1 covers 7 bases. This CDR3 spans 14 amino acids. The germline V gene encodes CDR1 SEHNR and CDR2 FQNEAQ (reference sequence). Trimming took 11 bases from V and 0 from J; bases not matched to a gene: 6. CDR3 nucleotides: TGTGCCGGGGGACAGCTCGCGAACACCGGGGAGCTGTTTTTT. This codes for CAGGQLANTGELFF.

The CDR3 reads CASSQEGQGVTSYNEQFF. CDR3 nucleotide sequence: TGTGCCAGCAGCCAAGAGGGACAGGGCGTTACCTCCTACAATGAGCAGTTCTTC. The chain couples TRBV14 to TRBJ2-1; the match to TRBD1 covers 9 bases. The CDR3 runs to 18 residues. Germline lookup yields CDR1 SGHDN and CDR2 FVKESK. V lost 0 bases and J lost 0; bases outside the gene matches: 6.

The chain is built from TRBV2 and TRBJ1-2, with unresolved D. The CDR3 runs 11 residues. Germline CDR1 and CDR2: SNHLY and FYNNEI. The V end lost 2 bases, the J end lost 7 bases, and 5 bases lay between the germline ends. DNA for the CDR3: TGTGCCAGCAGTGAATATGCTGGCTACACCTTC. Translated: CASSEYAGYTF.

The chain is built from TRBV20-1 and TRBJ2-3; D might be TRBD1 (5 bases). CDR3 length: 14 residues. Per germline, CDR1 DFQATT and CDR2 SNEGSKA (reference sequence). Trimming cost V 5 bases and J 8 bases, with 20 bases left between them. CDR3 protein: CSAPSVSAQGTQYF. The CDR3 coding sequence is TGCAGTGCTCCTTCGGTATCAGCGCAGGGTACGCAGTATTTT.

This clonotype was found a few times. V and J are TRBV15 and TRBJ2-3; 7 bases are shared with TRBD1. The CDR3 is made up of 16 amino acids. V shed 5 bases and J 6 bases; nucleotides not matched to a gene: 14. Germline CDR1 reads LNHNV; CDR2 reads YYDKDF (reference sequence). The CDR3 nucleotides read TGTGCCACCAGCTTACTTCGGGACAGATCAACGGATACGCAGTATTTT. Its translation is CATSLLRDRSTDTQYF.

The J gene is TRBJ2-7, the V gene TRBV18; D remains ambiguous. CDR1 KGHSH and CDR2 LQKENI come from the germline V gene. The CDR3 runs 13 residues. The V and J ends lost 3 bases and 7 bases respectively, with 13 bases between them. DNA of the CDR3: TGTGCCAGCTCACCGCAGCGCTACAATGAGCAGTACTTC. Translating it yields CASSPQRYNEQYF. Drawing the rest from reference TRBV18 and TRBJ2-7, the complete variable domain is NAGVMQNPRHLVRRRGQEARLRCSPMKGHSHVYWYRQLPEEGLKFMVYLQKENIIDESGMPKERFSAEFPKEGPSILRIQQVVRGDSAAYFCASSPQRYNEQYFGPGTRLTVT.

This clonotype was recorded many times. The chain recombines TRBV20-1 with TRBJ2-1; 8 bases agree with TRBD2. Germline V gene lookup returns CDR1 DFQATT and CDR2 SNEGSKA (reference sequence). With V trimmed by 2 bases and J by 3 bases, 3 bases remained unmatched. This CDR3 is built from 14 residues. The CDR3 protein is CSARRSGDYNEQFF. CDR3 nucleotides: TGCAGTGCTAGACGTAGCGGGGACTACAATGAGCAGTTCTTC.

Regarding this clonotype: This may stem from a read error, because a much larger clone lies one nucleotide away. This chain links TRBV5-6 with TRBJ2-1; D could derive from TRBD1 or TRBD2 (5 bases each). Per germline, CDR1 SGHDT and CDR2 YYEEEE. There are 15 residues in the CDR3. V lost 7 bases and J lost 2, with 16 bases in between. This CDR3 reads CASGTRDGAYNEQFF. CDR3 bases: TGTGCCAGCGGTACCCGGGACGGGGCCTACAATGAGCAGTTCTTC. The full variable domain, with the rest looked up from reference TRBV5-6 and TRBJ2-1, is DAGVTQSPTHLIKTRGQQVTLRCSPKSGHDTVSWYQQALGQGPQFIFQYYEEEERQRGNFPDRFSGHQFPNYSSELNVNALLLGDSALYLCASGTRDGAYNEQFFGPGTRLTVL.

The chain uses TRBV6-1 and TRBJ1-2; 8 bases fit TRBD1. This CDR3 has 15 amino acids. The trim removed 4 bases at V and 3 bases at J, leaving 7 bases unmatched. Germline values: CDR1 MNHNS, CDR2 SASEGT. In DNA form, the CDR3 reads TGTGCCAGCAGTGGAGGACAGGGTGGTTACTATGGCTACACCTTC. Protein product: CASSGGQGGYYGYTF.

Remarks on this clonotype: The missing conserved phenylalanine or tryptophan at the end of this CDR3 makes a read error likely. This sequence joins TRBV24-1 and TRBJ2-5; 9 nucleotides match TRBD1. The CDR3 has 15 amino acids. CDR1 and CDR2 (germline): KGHDR, SFDVKD. The J segment lost 5 bases and the V segment lost 4 bases, leaving 7 bases of the junction unmatched. The CDR3 coding sequence is TGTGCCACCAGTGAGCCCGGGACAGGGTTGGAGACCCAGTACATC. Amino acids: CATSEPGTGLETQYI.

This chain links TRBV25-1 with TRBJ1-6; 12 bases fit TRBD1. The J segment lost 10 bases and the V segment lost 3 bases, leaving 10 bases of the junction unmatched. There are 17 residues in the CDR3. Germline CDR1 and CDR2: MGHDK and SYGVNS. CDR3 region: CASSDPPGQGARSPLHF. DNA of the CDR3: TGTGCCAGCAGTGACCCACCGGGACAGGGGGCCCGGTCACCCCTCCACTTT.

The J gene is TRBJ2-1, the V gene TRBV29-1, with D unresolved. Germline-derived CDR1 and CDR2 are SQVTM and ANQGSEA. The V end lost 6 bases, the J end lost 0 bases, and 15 bases lay between the germline ends. The CDR3 extends over 15 amino acids. CDR3 DNA sequence: TGCAGCGTCGTACGAGGCTCAAGCTCCTACAATGAGCAGTTCTTC. Translated: CSVVRGSSSYNEQFF.

The CDR3 DNA is TGCGCCAGCAGCTTGGATCTGGGGTGGGCCCTAGCCAAAAACATTCAGTACTTC. Protein sequence: CASSLDLGWALAKNIQYF. This chain connects TRBV5-1 to TRBJ2-4; no definite D call. The CDR3 contains 18 residues. Germline values: CDR1 SGHRS, CDR2 YFSETQ. The V end lost 0 bases, the J end lost 0 bases, and 16 bases lay between the germline ends.

This clonotype was observed a handful of times. A read error may explain this, as a much larger clone is one base away. This chain links TRBV24-1 with TRBJ2-5; D remains ambiguous. The J call could be wrong; TRBJ2-7 is a better fit for the DNA end. This CDR3 is 13 amino acids long. Germline CDR1 and CDR2: KGHDR and SFDVKD. The CDR3, as DNA: TGTGCCACCAGTAATGCCTCCTGGGACGAGCAGTACTTC. Translation gives CATSNASWDEQYF.

This clonotype was found many times. The CDR3 loop is CASSSSGGTYNEQFF. CDR3 nucleotides: TGTGCCAGCAGCTCCAGCGGGGGCACTTACAATGAGCAGTTCTTC. The chain recombines TRBV7-7 with TRBJ2-1, with 8 nucleotides matching TRBD2. The CDR3 has 15 amino acids. Germline V gene data show CDR1 as SSHAT and CDR2 as FNYEAQ (reference sequence). V shed 4 bases, J shed 4 bases, and the junction held 6 bases outside the gene matches.

J is TRBJ1-6 and V is TRBV12-3 or TRBV12-4; D is uncertain. The V gene lost 3 bases and the J gene lost 5 bases, with 14 bases spanning the gap. CDR3 length: 16 amino acids. CDR3 residues: CASSFGRALNNSPLHF. The CDR3 DNA reads TGTGCCAGCAGTTTCGGACGTGCGCTTAATAATTCACCCCTCCACTTT.

CDR3 nucleotides: TGCAGCCCTGGGGGGCAGGGAGGCACAGATACGCAGTATTTT. Protein product: CSPGGQGGTDTQYF. The chain couples TRBV29-1 to TRBJ2-3; D is perhaps TRBD1 or TRBD2 (6 bases each). CDR3 length: 14 residues. The germline V gene encodes CDR1 SQVTM and CDR2 ANQGSEA. Trimming took 8 bases from V and 1 from J, leaving 16 bases between them.

This clonotype has only a few counts. The CDR3 DNA follows: TGTGCCAGCAGTTCCAGGGGCTTCAATCAGCCCCAGCATTTT. Translation gives CASSSRGFNQPQHF. The chain combines TRBV27 with TRBJ1-5; D may be TRBD1 (6 bases). The CDR3 covers 14 residues. The V gene's germline CDR1 is MNHEY and CDR2 SMNVEV (reference sequence). V lost 4 bases, J lost 3 bases, and 10 bases lay in between.

This clonotype appeared a few times. The CDR3 region is CASSSASGRSGEQFF. CDR3 nucleotides: TGTGCCAGCAGTTCCGCTAGCGGGAGATCGGGGGAGCAGTTCTTC. The gene calls are TRBV6-2 or TRBV6-3 and TRBJ2-1; 10 nucleotides match TRBD2. CDR3 length: 15 amino acids. CDR1 MNHEY and CDR2 SVGEGT come from the germline V gene. Trimming at V came to 4 bases and at J to 10 bases, leaving 10 bases not matched to a gene.